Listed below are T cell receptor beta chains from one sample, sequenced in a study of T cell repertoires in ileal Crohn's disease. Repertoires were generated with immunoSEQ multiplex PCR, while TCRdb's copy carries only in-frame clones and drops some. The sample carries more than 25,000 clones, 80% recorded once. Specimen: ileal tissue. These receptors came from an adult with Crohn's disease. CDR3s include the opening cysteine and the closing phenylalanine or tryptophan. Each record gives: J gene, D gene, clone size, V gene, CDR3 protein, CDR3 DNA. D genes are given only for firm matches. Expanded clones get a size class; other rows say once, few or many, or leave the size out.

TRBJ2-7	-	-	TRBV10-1	CASIQGPTFYEQYF	TGCGCCAGCATTCAGGGTCCTACATTCTACGAGCAGTACTTC
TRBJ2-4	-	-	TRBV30	CAWSVGWTTKDIQYF	TGTGCCTGGAGTGTAGGTTGGACTACCAAGGACATTCAGTACTTC
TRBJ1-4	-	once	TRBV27	CASSPIGGVGEKLFF	TGTGCCAGCAGTCCAATAGGGGGGGTTGGTGAAAAACTGTTTTTT
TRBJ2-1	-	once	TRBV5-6	CASSLRLGWVLEQFF	TGTGCCAGCAGCCTAAGACTAGGATGGGTTCTTGAGCAGTTCTTC
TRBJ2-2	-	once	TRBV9	CASSPRGRESTGELFF	TGTGCCAGCAGCCCCCGGGGGCGGGAGAGCACCGGGGAGCTGTTTTTT
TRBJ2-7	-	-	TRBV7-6	CASSLSRGSGSEQYF	TGTGCCAGCAGCTTAAGTCGGGGGAGTGGTTCCGAGCAGTACTTC
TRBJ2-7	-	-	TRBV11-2	CASGTSSYEQYF	TGTGCCAGTGGGACTTCCTCCTACGAGCAGTACTTC
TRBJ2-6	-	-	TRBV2	CASSESAGAGANVLTF	TGTGCCAGCAGTGAATCCGCGGGCGCTGGGGCCAACGTCCTGACTTTC
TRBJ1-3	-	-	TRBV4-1	CASSQEGRDTIYF	TGCGCCAGCAGCCAAGAGGGGAGAGACACCATATATTTT
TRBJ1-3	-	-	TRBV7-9	CASSVASGNTIYF	TGTGCCAGCAGCGTCGCTAGCGGAAACACCATATATTTT
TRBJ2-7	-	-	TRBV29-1	CSVSRTGSSEQYF	TGCAGCGTTTCCCGAACAGGGTCCTCCGAGCAGTACTTC
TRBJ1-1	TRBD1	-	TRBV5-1	CATRDRMNTEAFF	TGCGCCACCCGGGACAGAATGAACACTGAAGCTTTCTTT
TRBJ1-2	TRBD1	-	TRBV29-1	CSVGSLGQGAANYGYTF	TGCAGCGTTGGAAGCCTGGGACAGGGGGCGGCCAACTATGGCTACACCTTC
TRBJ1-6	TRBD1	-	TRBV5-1	CASSLDPPGGGMRNSPLHF	TGCGCCAGCAGCTTGGACCCTCCAGGGGGTGGGATGCGTAATTCACCCCTCCACTTT
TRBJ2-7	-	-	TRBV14	CASSQGALYYEQYF	TGTGCCAGCAGCCAAGGTGCACTCTACTACGAGCAGTACTTC
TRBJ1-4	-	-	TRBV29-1	CSVRTGNEKLFF	TGCAGCGTCCGTACGGGAAATGAAAAACTGTTTTTT
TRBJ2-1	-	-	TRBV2	CASISGSSDEQFF	TGTGCCAGCATAAGTGGGAGTTCGGATGAGCAGTTCTTC
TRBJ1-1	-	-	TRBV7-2	CASSSTRNTEAFF	TGTGCCAGCAGCTCGACACGTAACACTGAAGCTTTCTTT
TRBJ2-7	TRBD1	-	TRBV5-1	CASSLEGGRLGDEQYF	TGCGCCAGCAGCTTGGAAGGGGGCCGCTTGGGAGACGAGCAGTACTTC
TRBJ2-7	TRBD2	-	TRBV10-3	CAISEQRGGEQYF	TGTGCCATCAGTGAACAGCGGGGGGGCGAGCAGTACTTC
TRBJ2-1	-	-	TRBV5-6	CASSSDWSGSYNEQFF	TGTGCCAGCAGCTCGGACTGGAGCGGGTCCTACAATGAGCAGTTCTTC
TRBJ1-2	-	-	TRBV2	CASSERGIWYGYTF	TGTGCCAGCAGTGAGAGGGGGATTTGGTATGGCTACACCTTC
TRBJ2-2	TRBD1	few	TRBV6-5	CASSFNRGNTGELFF	TGTGCCAGCAGCTTCAACAGGGGGAACACCGGGGAGCTGTTTTTT
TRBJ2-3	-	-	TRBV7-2	CASSQRGWTLRTDTQYF	TGTGCCAGCAGCCAAAGGGGATGGACACTACGCACAGATACGCAGTATTTT
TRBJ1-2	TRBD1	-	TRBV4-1	CASSQRTGDLYGYTF	TGCGCCAGCAGCCAAAGGACAGGGGACCTCTATGGCTACACCTTC